This entry concerns a single T cell receptor beta chain. What this receptor recognizes is not known. No much larger clone is present one base from it, and per-base qualities are unavailable. The data were taken from a study of blood T cells in healthy people across ages (dated by TCRdb to the mid-2010s). Background for the entire study: In model experiments, template switching captured roughly one uniquely barcoded TCR beta cDNA molecule for every two T cells. The study measured age-related changes in TCR beta repertoire diversity using deep sequencing normalized with unique cDNA molecular identifiers. Four age groups were formed from the donors: young (average approximately 15 years), middle-aged (roughly 38), aged (more than 55) and long-lived (approximately 80). Donors of different ages were randomly distributed across sequencing lanes to avoid experimental bias. For two donors (one aged 18 to 30 and one aged 80 or older), the study analyzed two additional independent replicas of 1 million unique cDNA reads from the same blood draw.

What the study reported, not specific to this receptor: The CMV infection status of donors was not known, potentially confounding age-related changes in expanded clonotypes. There was a strong correlation between observed TCR beta diversity and the percentage of naive T cells measured by flow cytometry. Observed TCR beta diversity per million T cells fell roughly linearly with age, and a significant reduction was already apparent by age around 40. Because profiling used bulk unsorted PBMCs, naive and antigen-experienced compartments could not be compared conclusively. Estimates of total diversity based on one million sequenced T cells were regarded as lower bounds and as underestimates. Compared with the aged group, the long-lived group had more naive CD4+ T cells, fewer expanded clones and increased TCR diversity, suggesting age selection.

The donors were some 36 Caucasian individuals from Russia, aged roughly 6 to 95 years, who were systemically healthy. Approximately 11 milliliters of peripheral blood were drawn from each donor into EDTA-treated Vacutainer tubes. Ficoll-Paque density-gradient centrifugation was used to isolate PBMCs, with at least 6.5 million obtained per sample. Total RNA, at least 6 micrograms per sample, was extracted from PBMCs with Trizol reagent. The percentages of naive CD45RAhigh/CD27high T cells were determined by flow cytometry on a PBMC aliquot from every donor. Libraries came from 5' RACE. Sequenced on an Illumina HiSeq 2500. The second PCR ran for about 7 to 11 cycles and used a J-beta primer mix along with a sample-barcoded 5' primer. A unique molecular identifier was introduced onto each TCR beta cDNA molecule by a template-switch 5' adaptor carrying 12 random nucleotides. Each sample yielded at least 3 million CDR3-containing paired-end reads. All of the RNA was converted into first-strand cDNA using the Mint cDNA synthesis kit, with a TRBC-specific oligonucleotide serving as the primer. All cDNA was treated with uracil-DNA glycosylase and then went through a first 18-cycle PCR with the universal primers M1SS and BC2_uni_R. For the original study's pipeline: For normalization, 1 million high-quality reads were randomly selected from each sample, with every read carrying a distinct molecular identifier. Instead of being binned into consensus sequences, reads with shared molecular identifiers were discarded. MiTCR, run with a Q25 quality threshold and the strictest error-elimination algorithm, handled CDR3 identification, clonotype clustering and error correction. Lower-bound total TCR beta diversity was estimated with a nonparametric unseen species model using Euler transformation. Using fastp trimming at Q25 and MiXCR clonotype assembly, TCRdb reanalyzed the public sequencing data and kept in-frame beta chains. Each CDR3 protein appears once, grouped with its most common genes and DNA. These V and J calls rely on TCRdb rather than the paper's analysis. The sample profile shows 800,000 to 950,000 distinct CDR3 sequences; about 37% of them were found once. Jointly, the top ten make up 10% to 15% of the sample.

The CDR3 spans 13 residues, from the cysteine through the phenylalanine. Just the 39-base CDR3 DNA is kept, in frame starting at base 1. A distance of 13 bases separates the germline ends of V and J, which lose 0 bases and 11 bases respectively. According to the germline V gene, CDR1 reads SGHRS and CDR2 reads YFSETQ. This TCR came from a man aged 18 to 29 in good health. This chain is built from TRBV5-1 and TRBJ2-3, and possibly TRBD1, on 5 matching bases. Sequencing used blood. The bases read TGCGCCAGCAGCTTGGAAATCGGACAAAGGCAGTATTTT. The resulting protein is CASSLEIGQRQYF.